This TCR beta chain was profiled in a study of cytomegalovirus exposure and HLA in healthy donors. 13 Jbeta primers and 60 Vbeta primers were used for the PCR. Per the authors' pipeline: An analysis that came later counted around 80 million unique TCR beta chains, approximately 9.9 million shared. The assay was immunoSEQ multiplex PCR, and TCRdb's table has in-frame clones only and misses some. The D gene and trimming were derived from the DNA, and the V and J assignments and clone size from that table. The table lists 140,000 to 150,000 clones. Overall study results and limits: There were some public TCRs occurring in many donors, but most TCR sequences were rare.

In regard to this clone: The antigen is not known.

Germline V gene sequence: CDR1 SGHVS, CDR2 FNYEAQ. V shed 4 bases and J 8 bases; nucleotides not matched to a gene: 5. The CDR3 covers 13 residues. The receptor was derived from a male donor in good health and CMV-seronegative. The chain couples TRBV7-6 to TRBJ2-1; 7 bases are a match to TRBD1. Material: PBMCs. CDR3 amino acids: CASSSTGTDEQFF. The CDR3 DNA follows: TGTGCCAGCAGCTCGACAGGGACCGATGAGCAGTTCTTC.